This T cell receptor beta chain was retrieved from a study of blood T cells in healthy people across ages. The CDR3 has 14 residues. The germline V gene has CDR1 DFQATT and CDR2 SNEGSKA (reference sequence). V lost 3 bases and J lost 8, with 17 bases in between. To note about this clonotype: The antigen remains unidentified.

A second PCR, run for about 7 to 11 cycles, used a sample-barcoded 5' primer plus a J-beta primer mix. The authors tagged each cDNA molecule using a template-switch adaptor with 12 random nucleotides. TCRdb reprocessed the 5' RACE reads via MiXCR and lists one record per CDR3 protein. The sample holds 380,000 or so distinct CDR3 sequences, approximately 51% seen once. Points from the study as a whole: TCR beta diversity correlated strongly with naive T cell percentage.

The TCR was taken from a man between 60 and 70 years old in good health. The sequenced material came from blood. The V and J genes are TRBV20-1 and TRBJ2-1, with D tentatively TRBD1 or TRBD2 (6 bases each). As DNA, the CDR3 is TGCAGTGCTAGCCAGACGGGGGCCACGGATGAGCAGTTCTTC. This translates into CSASQTGATDEQFF.